These T cell receptor beta chains were read from a single sample in a study of blood T cell repertoires in COVID-19. Measured with immunoSEQ multiplex PCR; TCRdb has only the in-frame clones, and not every one. The data show fewer than 350,000 clones, 70% to 90% seen once. The sequenced sample was peripheral blood. These receptors came from a woman aged 30 to 39 with COVID-19, enrolled during active disease. Both conserved end residues are part of each CDR3. D genes are given only for firm matches. The size of a clone is reported for some rows only, either as once, few or many, or as a class for expanded clones.

j_call v_call d_call clone_size cdr3_aa cdr3_nt
TRBJ2-5 TRBV6-5 NA NA CASRLVRSQETQYF TGTGCCAGCAGACTCGTTCGGAGTCAGGAGACCCAGTACTTC
TRBJ1-1 TRBV2 NA NA CASRGTGTEAFF TGTGCCAGCAGGGGGACTGGCACTGAAGCTTTCTTT
TRBJ1-2 TRBV6-5 TRBD1 NA CASSGGGGGLYGYTF TGTGCCAGCAGCGGGGGGGGAGGGGGCCTCTATGGCTACACCTTC
TRBJ1-4 TRBV3-1/TRBV3-2 NA NA CASSQVVPATNEKLFF TGTGCCAGCAGCCAAGTAGTCCCTGCAACTAATGAAAAACTGTTTTTT
TRBJ1-2 TRBV9 NA NA CASSARGKGYTF TGTGCCAGCAGCGCCCGGGGGAAAGGCTACACCTTC
TRBJ1-2 TRBV25-1 NA NA CASSLGREGYTF TGTGCCAGCAGTCTCGGGAGGGAAGGCTACACCTTC
TRBJ1-1 TRBV7-9 NA NA CASSLVTGSPTEAFF TGTGCCAGCAGCCTGGTTACAGGGAGTCCCACTGAAGCTTTCTTT
TRBJ2-3 TRBV4-2 TRBD2 NA CASSTESGGTYTQYF TGTGCCAGCAGTACCGAAAGCGGGGGTACGTATACGCAGTATTTT
TRBJ1-5 TRBV7-6 TRBD1 NA CASSSGTGVDQPQHF TGTGCCAGCAGCTCCGGGACAGGGGTCGATCAGCCCCAGCATTTT
TRBJ1-1 TRBV10-1 NA NA CASSKIQGNTEAFF TGCGCCAGCAGCAAAATTCAGGGGAACACTGAAGCTTTCTTT
TRBJ2-2 TRBV27 NA NA CASSSEGAGSGELFF TGTGCCAGCAGTTCCGAGGGTGCGGGATCCGGGGAGCTGTTTTTT
TRBJ1-2 TRBV9 TRBD1 NA CASSGQGAGNYGYTF TGTGCCAGCAGCGGGCAGGGGGCGGGTAACTATGGCTACACCTTC
TRBJ1-3 TRBV30 TRBD1 few CAWSVLTGGTGNTIYF TGTGCCTGGAGTGTATTAACAGGGGGAACTGGAAACACCATATATTTT
TRBJ2-3 TRBV29-1 TRBD1 NA CSVVRDRGPDTQYF TGCAGCGTGGTCCGGGACAGGGGTCCAGATACGCAGTATTTT
TRBJ2-1 TRBV19 NA NA CASSRDWSSYNEQFF TGTGCCAGTAGCCGGGACTGGAGCTCCTACAATGAGCAGTTCTTC
TRBJ2-6 TRBV5-4 NA NA CASSSGSSGANVLTF TGTGCCAGCAGCAGTGGGAGCTCTGGGGCCAACGTCCTGACTTTC
TRBJ2-5 TRBV5-4 TRBD1 NA CASSLPGRGHETQYF TGTGCCAGCAGCCTCCCGGGCAGGGGGCATGAGACCCAGTACTTC
TRBJ1-2 TRBV7-9 NA NA CASSLQGAAGYTF TGTGCCAGCAGCCTCCAGGGTGCCGCTGGCTACACCTTC
TRBJ1-5 TRBV6-6 NA NA CASSYQSDSNQPQHF TGTGCCAGCAGTTACCAGTCAGATAGCAATCAGCCCCAGCATTTT
TRBJ2-5 TRBV9 TRBD2 once CASSPSGGQETQYF TGTGCCAGCAGCCCTAGCGGCGGGCAAGAGACCCAGTACTTC
TRBJ1-6 TRBV6-5 TRBD1 NA CASSRTGASPLHF TGTGCCAGCAGCCGCACAGGGGCCTCACCCCTCCACTTT
TRBJ2-1 TRBV13 TRBD1 NA CASSHRGYNEQFF TGTGCCAGCAGCCACAGGGGATACAATGAGCAGTTCTTC
TRBJ1-4 TRBV2 NA NA CASTLRGWGEKLFF TGTGCCAGCACCCTAAGGGGGTGGGGTGAAAAACTGTTTTTT
TRBJ2-3 TRBV2 NA once CASEVVTSTDTQYF TGTGCCAGCGAAGTAGTAACTTCCACAGATACGCAGTATTTT
TRBJ2-5 TRBV6-6 TRBD1 NA CASSYSGTGGQETQYF TGTGCCAGCAGTTACTCCGGGACAGGGGGTCAGGAGACCCAGTACTTC
TRBJ2-3 TRBV9 TRBD2 NA CASSVGRGALTDTQYF TGTGCCAGCAGCGTAGGGCGGGGGGCTCTCACAGATACGCAGTATTTT
TRBJ2-2 TRBV6-5 NA NA CASTDTPYTGELFF TGTGCCAGCACGGACACGCCATACACCGGGGAGCTGTTTTTT
TRBJ1-1 TRBV2 NA few CASSEEHNTEAFF TGTGCCAGCAGTGAAGAGCACAACACTGAAGCTTTCTTT
TRBJ1-1 TRBV11-1 NA NA CASSLYQGIGTEAFF TGTGCCAGCAGCTTATATCAGGGAATAGGGACTGAAGCTTTCTTT
TRBJ2-5 TRBV5-4 TRBD2 NA CASSSRTSGEETQYF TGTGCCAGCAGCTCCCGGACTAGCGGGGAAGAGACCCAGTACTTC
TRBJ1-2 TRBV6-5 NA NA CASSPRQGRYGYTF TGTGCCAGCAGTCCGCGCCAGGGCCGCTATGGCTACACCTTC
TRBJ1-2 TRBV7-2 TRBD1 NA CASPTPGQGDYGYTF TGTGCCAGCCCAACCCCCGGACAGGGTGACTATGGCTACACCTTC
TRBJ2-5 TRBV6-8 TRBD1 once CASSIQGSGETQYF TGTGCCAGCAGTATACAGGGGTCCGGAGAGACCCAGTACTTC
TRBJ2-5 TRBV2 TRBD2 once CASREGREAETQYF TGTGCCAGCAGAGAGGGACGGGAGGCAGAGACCCAGTACTTC
TRBJ2-3 TRBV9 NA NA CASSVGEGHRTDTQYF TGTGCCAGCAGCGTAGGAGAGGGACACCGCACAGATACGCAGTATTTT
TRBJ1-5 TRBV2 NA NA CASSLMGGGNQPQHF TGTGCCAGCTCCCTTATGGGGGGAGGTAATCAGCCCCAGCATTTT
TRBJ2-1 TRBV30 NA NA CAYTGVLEQFF TGTGCCTACACGGGGGTACTTGAGCAGTTCTTC
TRBJ2-3 TRBV7-2 TRBD2 NA CASSLYLAGVTDTQYF TGTGCCAGCAGCTTATACCTAGCGGGGGTCACAGATACGCAGTATTTT
TRBJ1-2 TRBV9 NA NA CASSATGQPNYGYTF TGTGCCAGCAGCGCGACGGGACAACCTAACTATGGCTACACCTTC
TRBJ2-5 TRBV7-2 TRBD2 NA CASSPSGGGETQYF TGTGCCAGCAGCCCTAGCGGGGGTGGAGAGACCCAGTACTTC
TRBJ1-6 TRBV11-2 NA NA CASSSGHHNSPLHF TGTGCCAGCAGCTCAGGACACCATAATTCACCCCTCCACTTT
TRBJ1-6 TRBV6-5 NA NA CASSYSRLINSPLHF TGTGCCAGCAGTTACTCGAGACTGATTAATTCACCCCTCCACTTT
TRBJ2-7 TRBV2 NA few CASSDGLVQGEQYF TGTGCCAGCAGTGATGGGCTAGTGCAGGGAGAGCAGTACTTC
TRBJ1-2 TRBV5-1 NA NA CASSLAGKTGYTF TGCGCCAGCAGCTTGGCGGGGAAAACGGGCTACACCTTC
TRBJ1-4 TRBV5-1 NA NA CASSAGQDNEKLFF TGCGCCAGCAGCGCGGGGCAGGACAATGAAAAACTGTTTTTT
TRBJ1-6 TRBV19 NA NA CASRSHGGNSPLHF TGTGCCAGTAGGTCTCACGGCGGGAATTCACCCCTCCACTTT
TRBJ1-4 TRBV15 NA NA CATTVTGFPEKLFF TGTGCCACCACCGTTACAGGGTTCCCAGAAAAACTGTTTTTT
TRBJ1-3 TRBV6-5 NA NA CASTETLRNTIYF TGTGCCAGTACAGAAACTCTGAGAAACACCATATATTTT
TRBJ2-3 TRBV24-1 NA NA CATSDRRDSDTQYF TGTGCCACCAGTGACCGCCGGGACTCAGATACGCAGTATTTT
TRBJ2-6 TRBV7-9 NA NA CASSPAGANVLTF TGTGCCAGCAGCCCGGCTGGGGCCAACGTCCTGACTTTC